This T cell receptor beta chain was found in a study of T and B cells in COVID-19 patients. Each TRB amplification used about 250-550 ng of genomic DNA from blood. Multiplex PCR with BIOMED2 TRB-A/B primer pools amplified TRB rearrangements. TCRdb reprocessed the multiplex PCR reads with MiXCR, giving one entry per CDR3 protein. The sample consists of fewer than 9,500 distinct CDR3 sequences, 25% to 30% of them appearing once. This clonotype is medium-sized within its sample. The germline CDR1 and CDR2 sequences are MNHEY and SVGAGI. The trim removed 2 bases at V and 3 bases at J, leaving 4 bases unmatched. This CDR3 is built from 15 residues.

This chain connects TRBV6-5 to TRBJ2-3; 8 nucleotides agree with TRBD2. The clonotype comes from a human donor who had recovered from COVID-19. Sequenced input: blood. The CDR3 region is CASSYMASGTDTQYF. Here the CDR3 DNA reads TGTGCCAGCAGTTACATGGCTAGCGGGACAGATACGCAGTATTTT.